A selection of T cell receptor beta chains follows, all from one sample in a study of blood T cell repertoires in COVID-19. Some clones are missing from TCRdb's copy, which holds only in-frame ones; the method was immunoSEQ multiplex PCR. The table lists fewer than 200,000 clones, over 80% of them singletons. Sequenced sample: peripheral blood. The receptors were sampled from a woman in her sixties or seventies who had recovered from COVID-19. CDR3s include the opening cysteine and the closing phenylalanine or tryptophan. D genes are given only for firm matches. Size tells how often a clone was seen (once, few, many) or the class of an expanded clone, and some rows leave it out.

V	D	J	size	DNA	CDR3
TRBV12-3/TRBV12-4	.	TRBJ1-6	.	TGTGCCAGCAGCTCGGGACTTAATTCACCCCTCCACTTT	CASSSGLNSPLHF
TRBV10-1	TRBD1	TRBJ1-6	few	TGCGCCAGCAGTCCTACAGGGGAAGCTTCACCCCTCCACTTT	CASSPTGEASPLHF
TRBV10-3	TRBD2	TRBJ2-7	few	TGTGCCATCAGTGAGGCTAGCGGGGGCCGCCAGTACTTC	CAISEASGGRQYF
TRBV10-1	TRBD1	TRBJ2-5	.	TGCGCCAGCAGCGGACAGGGGCAAGAGACCCAGTACTTC	CASSGQGQETQYF
TRBV7-9	.	TRBJ1-1	.	TGTGCCAGCATGGGGGGAGCCGGCACTGAAGCTTTCTTT	CASMGGAGTEAFF
TRBV5-1	.	TRBJ2-2	.	TGCGCCAGCAGCCCGTTTTTTCAGGGAAGAGGCACCGGGGAGCTGTTTTTT	CASSPFFQGRGTGELFF
TRBV11-2	.	TRBJ2-2	.	TGTGCCAGCACCCAGCACCTGGAGGGGGGGGAGCTGTTTTTT	CASTQHLEGGELFF
TRBV5-8	TRBD1	TRBJ2-7	.	TGTGCCAGCAGCCTCCGGGACAGGGGATACGAGCAGTACTTC	CASSLRDRGYEQYF
TRBV12-3/TRBV12-4	.	TRBJ2-5	.	TGTGCCAGCAGCCTAGAGACCCAGTACTTC	CASSLETQYF
TRBV5-1	TRBD1	TRBJ2-3	few	TGCGCCAGCAGCACCGGACAGGGGGATACGCAGTATTTT	CASSTGQGDTQYF
TRBV9	TRBD2	TRBJ2-3	.	TGTGCCAGCAGCACTCGTGCTAGCGGGGGGGCCGGAGATACGCAGTATTTT	CASSTRASGGAGDTQYF
TRBV30	.	TRBJ2-1	.	TGTGCCTGGGAGAGCGGGAATGAGCAGTTCTTC	CAWESGNEQFF
TRBV30	TRBD1	TRBJ1-2	.	TGTGCCCGGGGAGGGACAGAATGGGATGGCTACACCTTC	CARGGTEWDGYTF
TRBV19	TRBD2	TRBJ2-1	.	TGTGCCAGTAGTCCCCGCGCGGGGGTTAATGAGCAGTTCTTC	CASSPRAGVNEQFF
TRBV5-1	TRBD2	TRBJ2-7	.	TGCGCCAGCAGCGATGGGACTAGCGTCCACGAGCAGTACTTC	CASSDGTSVHEQYF
TRBV19	TRBD1	TRBJ1-2	.	TGTGCCAGTAGTGAGGGGGCCTATGGCTACACCTTC	CASSEGAYGYTF
TRBV7-6	.	TRBJ1-2	few	TGTGCCAGCAGCTTAGAACAGAACTATGGCTACACCTTC	CASSLEQNYGYTF